The 15 T cell receptor beta chains below were found in one sample sequenced in a study of STAT5B mutations in CD4+ large granular lymphocyte leukemia. Repertoires were generated with immunoSEQ multiplex PCR, while TCRdb's copy carries only in-frame clones and drops some. This table has roughly 48,000 clones, 70% appearing once. Sequencing was carried out using CD4+ T cells from blood buffy coats. Receptors were obtained from a human donor in good health.

The chain recombines TRBV28 with TRBJ1-2; 8 nucleotides match TRBD1. In germline, CDR1 is MDHEN, CDR2 SYDVKM. The J segment lost 4 bases and the V segment lost 4 bases, leaving 11 bases of the junction unmatched. CDR3 length: 16 residues. CDR3 bases: TGTGCCAGCAGTTATCCGGACAGGGCCCAGATCTATGGCTACACCTTC. As protein: CASSYPDRAQIYGYTF.

This chain links TRBV10-3 with TRBJ1-1; 11 bases line up with TRBD1. Germline CDR1 is ENHRY and CDR2 is SYGVKD. The CDR3 loop spans 13 amino acids. V was pared by 11 bases and J by 4 bases, with 6 bases of the junction left unmatched. The CDR3 is CAAAGTGGTEAFF. CDR3 DNA sequence: TGTGCCGCGGCCGGGACAGGGGGCACTGAAGCTTTCTTT.

The chain uses TRBV7-9 and TRBJ1-4; perhaps TRBD1 as D (6 bases). Between the trimmed V and J ends, which lost 1 base and 8 bases, there was a span of 14 bases. The germline V gene encodes CDR1 SEHNR and CDR2 FQNEAQ (reference sequence). This CDR3 spans 15 amino acids. CDR3 amino acids: CASSLGGAENEKLFF. The DNA of the CDR3 is TGTGCCAGCAGCTTAGGGGGGGCAGAAAACGAAAAACTGTTTTTT.

This chain uses TRBV19 with TRBJ2-6, with D unresolved. V was trimmed by 1 base and J by 0 bases, leaving 10 bases between them. Germline CDR1 LNHDA, CDR2 SQIVND (reference sequence). The CDR3 is 17 residues long. The CDR3 nucleotides read TGTGCCAGTAGTATAGGACACACGTTCTCTGGGGCCAACGTCCTGACTTTC. Protein sequence: CASSIGHTFSGANVLTF. The full variable domain, with the rest looked up from reference TRBV19 and TRBJ2-6, is DGGITQSPKYLFRKEGQNVTLSCEQNLNHDAMYWYRQDPGQGLRLIYYSQIVNDFQKGDIAEGYSVSREKKESFPLTVTSAQKNPTAFYLCASSIGHTFSGANVLTFGAGSRLTVL.

The chain has TRBV28 and TRBJ1-5; 9 bases align to TRBD1. The V gene's germline CDR1 is MDHEN and CDR2 SYDVKM. This CDR3 region has 16 residues. Trimming took 6 bases from V and 4 from J; bases not matched to a gene: 10. Here the CDR3 reads CASREPGQGRNQPQHF. DNA of the CDR3: TGTGCCAGCAGAGAACCGGGACAGGGTAGGAATCAGCCCCAGCATTTT.

The V gene is TRBV5-1, the J gene TRBJ2-1; the match to TRBD2 covers 9 bases. The ends lost 4 bases at V and 4 bases at J; junction bases unmatched: 6. This CDR3 region has 15 residues. CDR1 SGHRS and CDR2 YFSETQ come from the germline V gene. DNA of the CDR3: TGCGCCAGCAGCCCGCTAGCGGGGAGTTACAATGAGCAGTTCTTC. Protein sequence: CASSPLAGSYNEQFF.

The chain links TRBV6-5 to TRBJ2-3; possibly TRBD1 for D (5 bases). The CDR3 runs 15 residues. Germline assignment: CDR1 MNHEY and CDR2 SVGAGI. V was pared by 0 bases and J by 2 bases, with 9 bases between. Here the CDR3 DNA reads TGTGCCAGCAGTTACTCAGGGGCCCCCACAGATACGCAGTATTTT. It codes for CASSYSGAPTDTQYF.

This rearrangement joins TRBV6-6 to TRBJ2-7; weak D call: TRBD2 (6 bases). Germline CDR1 reads MNHNY; CDR2 reads SVGAGI (reference sequence). This CDR3 region has 15 residues. The V gene lost 3 bases and the J gene lost 0 bases, with 12 bases spanning the gap. This chain's CDR3 is CASSYREASSYEQYF. As DNA, the CDR3 is TGTGCCAGCAGTTATAGGGAGGCGAGCTCCTACGAGCAGTACTTC.

This clone is deemed medium-sized (0.01 to 0.1%). This chain links TRBV2 with TRBJ1-2; D remains ambiguous. Germline assignment: CDR1 SNHLY and CDR2 FYNNEI. The CDR3 consists of 15 residues. With 1 base removed from V and 4 bases from J, the gap between germline ends came to 13 bases. The CDR3, as DNA: TGTGCCAGCAGTGAAGGGGAGCAGCCAACCTATGGCTACACCTTC. The encoded protein is CASSEGEQPTYGYTF.

This clone was seen only once. V is TRBV2 and J is TRBJ2-3; D is possibly TRBD2 (5 bases). The CDR3 covers 13 residues. Trimming stripped 6 bases from V and 1 base from J, with 8 bases between. Looked up from germline, CDR1 is SNHLY and CDR2 is FYNNEI. The DNA for the CDR3 is TGTGCCAGCAGGAACGGGGGCACAGATACGCAGTATTTT. It codes for CASRNGGTDTQYF.

V and J are TRBV4-1 and TRBJ2-2; no firm D call. V dropped 3 bases and J dropped 3 bases, with 17 bases sitting between them. CDR1 is MGHRA and CDR2 is YSYEKL in the germline V gene. CDR3 length: 17 residues. The CDR3 sequence: CASSQPDGTIDTGELFF. The CDR3 nucleotides are TGCGCCAGCAGCCAGCCGGATGGCACAATTGACACCGGGGAGCTGTTTTTT.

V and J are TRBV7-3 and TRBJ2-1, with 12 bases lining up with TRBD2. CDR3 length: 15 residues. V shed 5 bases, J shed 6 bases, and the junction held 5 bases outside the gene matches. Germline CDR1 SGHTA, CDR2 FQGTGA. Here the CDR3 reads CASSATSGGINEQFF. The CDR3 DNA reads TGTGCCAGCAGCGCGACTAGCGGGGGCATCAATGAGCAGTTCTTC.

This rearrangement joins TRBV7-3 to TRBJ2-5, with 7 positions matching TRBD2. The CDR3 covers 16 residues. V lost 3 bases and J lost 5; bases outside the gene matches: 12. In germline, CDR1 is SGHTA, CDR2 FQGTGA. In nucleotides, the CDR3 is TGTGCCAGCAGCTTGCTTCCTAGCGGTGAGGGGGAGACCCAGTACTTC. Its translation: CASSLLPSGEGETQYF.

The J gene is TRBJ1-6, the V gene TRBV7-2, with no clear D. V lost 1 base, J lost 10 bases, and 14 bases lay in between. The CDR3 spans 15 residues. CDR1 SGHTA and CDR2 FQGNSA come from the germline V gene. This CDR3 reads CASSLGGREGSPLHF. The CDR3 region has the DNA TGTGCCAGCAGCTTAGGAGGGAGGGAGGGCTCACCCCTCCACTTT. The whole variable domain, filled in from reference TRBV7-2 and TRBJ1-6, reads GAGVSQSPSNKVTEKGKDVELRCDPISGHTALYWYRQSLGQGLEFLIYFQGNSAPDKSGLPSDRFSAERTGGSVSTLTIQRTQQEDSAVYLCASSLGGREGSPLHFGNGTRLTVT.

This chain links TRBV5-5 with TRBJ2-3; 8 bases map to TRBD2. The CDR3 sequence is 15 residues long. J lost 4 bases, V lost 1 base, and 5 bases had no gene match. Germline V gives CDR1 SGHKS, CDR2 YYEKEE (reference sequence). The DNA for the CDR3 is TGTGCCAGCAGCTTGCGGGGGGGGAGCCCAGATACGCAGTATTTT. Translated: CASSLRGGSPDTQYF.